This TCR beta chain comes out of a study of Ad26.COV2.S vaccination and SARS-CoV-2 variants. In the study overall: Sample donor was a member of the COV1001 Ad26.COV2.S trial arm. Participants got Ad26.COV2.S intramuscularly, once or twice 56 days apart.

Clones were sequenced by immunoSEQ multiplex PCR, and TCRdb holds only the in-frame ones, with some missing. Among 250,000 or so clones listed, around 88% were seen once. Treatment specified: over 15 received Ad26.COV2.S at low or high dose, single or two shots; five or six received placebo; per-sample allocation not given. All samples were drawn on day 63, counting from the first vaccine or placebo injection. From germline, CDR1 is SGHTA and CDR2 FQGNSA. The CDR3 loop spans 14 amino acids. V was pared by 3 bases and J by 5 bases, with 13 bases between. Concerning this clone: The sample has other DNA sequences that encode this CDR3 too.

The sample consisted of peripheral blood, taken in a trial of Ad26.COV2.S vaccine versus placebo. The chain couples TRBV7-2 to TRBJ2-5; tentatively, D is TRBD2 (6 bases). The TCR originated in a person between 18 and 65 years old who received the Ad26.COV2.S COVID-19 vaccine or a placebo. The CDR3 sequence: CASSLGGVRETQYF. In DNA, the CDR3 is TGTGCCAGCAGCTTGGGCGGGGTACGGGAGACCCAGTACTTC.